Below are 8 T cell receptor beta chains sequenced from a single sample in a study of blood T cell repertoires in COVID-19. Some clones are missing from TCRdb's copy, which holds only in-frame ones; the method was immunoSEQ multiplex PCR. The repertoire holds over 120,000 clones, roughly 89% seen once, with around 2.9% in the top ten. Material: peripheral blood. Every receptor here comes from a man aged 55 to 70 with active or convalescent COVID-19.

The CDR3 spells CASSLIGDRGDYGYTF. Written as DNA, the CDR3 is TGTGCCAGCAGTTTAATAGGGGACAGGGGGGACTATGGCTACACCTTC. The rearrangement links TRBV28 to TRBJ1-2; 11 bases are a match to TRBD1. CDR1 and CDR2 (germline): MDHEN, SYDVKM. With V trimmed by 2 bases and J by 3 bases, 5 bases remained unmatched. The CDR3 contains 16 residues.

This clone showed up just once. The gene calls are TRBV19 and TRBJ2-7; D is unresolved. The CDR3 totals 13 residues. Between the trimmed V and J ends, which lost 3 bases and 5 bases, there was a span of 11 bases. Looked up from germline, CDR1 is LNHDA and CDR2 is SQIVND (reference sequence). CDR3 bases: TGTGCCAGTAGTATGCAGTATCTCGACGAGCAGTACTTC. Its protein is CASSMQYLDEQYF.

The CDR3 DNA reads as TGTGCCAGCAGTTACTCAAGGGAGGGGCGACGAAACACCATATATTTT. Residues: CASSYSREGRRNTIYF. The gene calls are TRBV6-5 and TRBJ1-3; a weak D match, TRBD1 (5 bases). Trimming cost V 0 bases and J 5 bases, with 14 bases left between them. Germline V CDR1 and CDR2: MNHEY, SVGAGI. The CDR3 length is 16 residues.

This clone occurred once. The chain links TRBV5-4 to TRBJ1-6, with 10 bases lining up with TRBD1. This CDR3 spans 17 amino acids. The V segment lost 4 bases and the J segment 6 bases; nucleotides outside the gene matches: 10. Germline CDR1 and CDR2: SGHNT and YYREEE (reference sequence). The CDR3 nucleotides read TGTGCCAGCAGCCAGGGACAGGGGAAAATCCGTAATTCACCCCTCCACTTT. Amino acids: CASSQGQGKIRNSPLHF.

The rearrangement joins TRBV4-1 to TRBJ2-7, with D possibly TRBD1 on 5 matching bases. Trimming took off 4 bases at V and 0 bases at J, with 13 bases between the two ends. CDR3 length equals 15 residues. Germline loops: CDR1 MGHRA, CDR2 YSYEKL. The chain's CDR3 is CASSRTPDSSYEQYF. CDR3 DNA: TGCGCCAGCAGCCGCACCCCCGACAGCTCCTACGAGCAGTACTTC.

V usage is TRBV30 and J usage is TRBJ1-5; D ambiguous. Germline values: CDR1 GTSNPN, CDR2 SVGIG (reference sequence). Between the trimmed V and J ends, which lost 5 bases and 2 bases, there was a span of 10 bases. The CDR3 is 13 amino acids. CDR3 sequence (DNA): TGTGCCTGGGCAGACTCCGGCAATCAGCCCCAGCATTTT. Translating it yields CAWADSGNQPQHF.

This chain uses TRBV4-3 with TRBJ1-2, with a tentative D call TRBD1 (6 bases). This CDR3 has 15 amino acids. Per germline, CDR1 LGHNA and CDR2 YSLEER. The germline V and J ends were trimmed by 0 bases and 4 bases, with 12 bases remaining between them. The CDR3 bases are TGCGCCAGCAGCCAAGATTTCGGACAGAGCTATGGCTACACCTTC. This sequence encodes CASSQDFGQSYGYTF.

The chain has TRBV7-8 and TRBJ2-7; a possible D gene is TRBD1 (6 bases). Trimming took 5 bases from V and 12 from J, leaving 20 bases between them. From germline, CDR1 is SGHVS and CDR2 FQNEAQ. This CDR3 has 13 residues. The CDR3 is CASSPDVGARPYF. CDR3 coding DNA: TGTGCCAGCAGCCCAGATGTGGGGGCAAGACCGTACTTC.